The 29 T cell receptor beta chains below all came from one sample that was sequenced in a study of blood T cells in healthy people across ages. A second PCR of 7 to 11 cycles used a sample-barcoded 5' primer and a J-beta primer mix. TCRdb recomputed calls from the 5' RACE reads with MiXCR, one row per CDR3 protein. There are around 700,000 distinct CDR3 sequences in the sample; approximately 25% occur only once, and more than 7.5% lies in the top ten. This sample was shared with a second study, whose subject was T cells of mothers and their children.

Sequenced sample: blood. The receptor source for this set is a boy aged 10-17 years in good health.

This clonotype was seen a handful of times. The rearrangement joins TRBV2 to TRBJ2-7; 8 nucleotides line up with TRBD2. V lost 2 bases and J lost 3; bases outside the gene matches: 3. The CDR3 is made up of 14 amino acids. CDR1 is SNHLY, CDR2 FYNNEI, per germline. The CDR3, as DNA: TGTGCCAGCAGTGAACTTAGCGGGGTCTACGAGCAGTACTTC. Translated: CASSELSGVYEQYF. The variable domain in full, completed from reference TRBV2 and TRBJ2-7, reads EPEVTQTPSHQVTQMGQEVILRCVPISNHLYFYWYRQILGQKVEFLVSFYNNEISEKSEIFDDQFSVERPDGSNFTLKIRSTKLEDSAMYFCASSELSGVYEQYFGPGTRLTVT.

The V gene is TRBV28, the J gene TRBJ1-2; D uncertain. Germline assignment: CDR1 MDHEN and CDR2 SYDVKM. This CDR3 has 11 amino acids. The V and J ends lost 7 bases and 4 bases respectively, with 7 bases between them. CDR3 sequence: CASTSGYGYTF. CDR3 DNA: TGTGCCAGCACCTCGGGCTATGGCTACACCTTC.

This chain uses TRBV5-1 with TRBJ2-3; a possible D gene is TRBD1 (6 bases). Germline assignment: CDR1 SGHRS and CDR2 YFSETQ. The V and J ends lost 4 bases and 2 bases respectively, with 11 bases between them. The CDR3 covers 14 residues. This CDR3 is CASSHGQSTDTQYF. CDR3 nucleotide sequence: TGCGCCAGCAGCCATGGACAGTCCACAGATACGCAGTATTTT.

The J gene is TRBJ1-2, the V gene TRBV4-3; D is possibly TRBD1 (5 bases). Between the trimmed V and J ends, which lost 0 bases and 3 bases, there was a span of 14 bases. The CDR3 contains 16 residues. CDR1 and CDR2 from the germline V gene are LGHNA and YSLEER. CDR3 bases: TGCGCCAGCAGCCAAGATGGGGACCCGCGCTACTATGGCTACACCTTC. This sequence encodes CASSQDGDPRYYGYTF.

The sample holds a few counts of this clonotype. For the CDR3, the DNA is TGTGCCAGCAGCGGGACTAGCGGGTGGGTTGAGCAGTTCTTC. Protein sequence: CASSGTSGWVEQFF. The J gene is TRBJ2-1, the V gene TRBV7-2, with 12 bases fitting TRBD2. This CDR3 is built from 14 residues. The V gene end was trimmed by 5 bases and the J gene end by 9 bases; junction bases not matched to a gene: 5. The germline CDR1 and CDR2 sequences are SGHTA and FQGNSA.

The rearrangement uses TRBV28 and TRBJ2-4; 7 bases are shared with TRBD1. CDR1 is MDHEN, CDR2 SYDVKM, per germline. Trimming cost V 6 bases and J 0 bases; bases outside gene matches: 11. This CDR3 contains 17 residues. The chain's CDR3 is CASSPPGQYLAKNIQYF. CDR3 coding DNA: TGTGCCAGCAGCCCTCCGGGACAGTACTTAGCCAAAAACATTCAGTACTTC.

V and J are TRBV5-1 and TRBJ2-5, with 13 bases matching TRBD2. Germline CDR1 is SGHRS and CDR2 is YFSETQ. The V segment lost 4 bases and the J segment 5 bases; nucleotides outside the gene matches: 5. The CDR3 is made up of 15 amino acids. The chain's CDR3 is CASSTLAGGSETQYF. In nucleotides, the CDR3 is TGCGCCAGCAGCACACTAGCGGGGGGGTCGGAGACCCAGTACTTC. The full variable domain, its missing parts supplied by reference TRBV5-1 and TRBJ2-5, is KAGVTQTPRYLIKTRGQQVTLSCSPISGHRSVSWYQQTPGQGLQFLFEYFSETQRNKGNFPGRFSGRQFSNSRSEMNVSTLELGDSALYLCASSTLAGGSETQYFGPGTRLLVL.

The chain uses TRBV6-6 and TRBJ2-5; the D gene is possibly TRBD2 (5 bases). The J call may not be correct, given that the DNA end is closer to TRBJ2-7. Germline CDR1 MNHNY, CDR2 SVGAGI (reference sequence). CDR3 length: 12 amino acids. This chain's CDR3 is CASRGSQDEQYF. DNA for the CDR3: TGTGCCAGCAGGGGGAGTCAGGACGAGCAGTACTTC.

This rearrangement joins TRBV29-1 to TRBJ2-6, with D unclear. V was trimmed by 4 bases and J by 1 base, leaving 8 bases between them. CDR3 length: 14 residues. From germline, CDR1 is SQVTM and CDR2 ANQGSEA. As DNA, the CDR3 is TGCAGCGTTGCGGGCACATCTGGGGCCAACGTCCTGACTTTC. Translating gives CSVAGTSGANVLTF.

To note about this clonotype: One end of the junction fails to match germline, which may point to a read error. V and J are TRBV3-1 and TRBJ1-6, with TRBD1 as a possible D gene (5 bases). Germline CDR1 and CDR2: LGHDT and YNNKEL (reference sequence). The CDR3 covers 15 residues. In nucleotides, the CDR3 is TGTGCCGGCAGCCAAGAAGGGGATCTTAATTCACCCCTCCACTTT. Its translation is CAGSQEGDLNSPLHF.

This clonotype was observed a handful of times. The chain recombines TRBV29-1 with TRBJ2-2; tentatively, D is TRBD1 (5 bases). The V end lost 4 bases, the J end lost 5 bases, and 14 bases lay between the germline ends. Per germline, CDR1 SQVTM and CDR2 ANQGSEA. This CDR3 contains 14 residues. The CDR3 spells CSVALTVGTGELFF. As DNA, the CDR3 is TGCAGCGTTGCCCTGACAGTTGGTACCGGGGAGCTGTTTTTT.

The CDR3, as DNA: TGCGCCAGCAGCCAACTCGGCACCTACTACGAGCAGTACTTC. This gives the protein CASSQLGTYYEQYF. The chain carries TRBV4-1 and TRBJ2-7; D uncertain. Per germline, CDR1 MGHRA and CDR2 YSYEKL. V lost 2 bases and J 3 bases, leaving 11 bases between the germline ends. The CDR3 extends over 14 amino acids.

The V and J genes are TRBV6-5 and TRBJ2-7, with D maybe TRBD2 (5 bases). The DNA matches TRBJ2-5 better at its end, which makes the J call doubtful. The germline gives CDR1 MNHEY, CDR2 SVGAGI. This CDR3 is built from 15 residues. The CDR3 DNA reads as TGTGCCAGCAGTTCCACCGGGGATCCCCAAGAGACCCAGTACTTC. Encoded protein: CASSSTGDPQETQYF.

The chain uses TRBV7-9 and TRBJ2-1; 11 bases match TRBD2. V gave up 4 bases and J gave up 3 bases; unmatched junction bases: 5. The CDR3 has 16 residues. Germline V gene lookup returns CDR1 SEHNR and CDR2 FQNEAQ (reference sequence). CDR3 bases: TGTGCCAGCAGCTCAACTAGCGGGAGAGTCTACAATGAGCAGTTCTTC. Encoded protein: CASSSTSGRVYNEQFF.

This clonotype was recorded once. V is TRBV3-1 and J is TRBJ1-2; a weak D match, TRBD1 (6 bases). Looked up from germline, CDR1 is LGHDT and CDR2 is YNNKEL (reference sequence). The CDR3 is 15 amino acids. V was pared by 0 bases and J by 3 bases, with 11 bases between. The CDR3 DNA sequence: TGTGCCAGCAGCCAAGAAGGGGACAACTACTATGGCTACACCTTC. Its translation is CASSQEGDNYYGYTF.

This clonotype was recorded a few times. The chain links TRBV27 to TRBJ2-3, with 8 bases aligning to TRBD2. V was clipped by 5 bases and J by 4 bases; unmatched bases: 14. Looked up from germline, CDR1 is MNHEY and CDR2 is SMNVEV (reference sequence). CDR3 length equals 17 residues. CDR3 sequence: CASSLLPGLGPPDTQYF. CDR3 nucleotides: TGTGCCAGCAGTCTATTACCGGGACTAGGTCCCCCAGATACGCAGTATTTT.

In this sample, this clonotype turned up a few times. The chain uses TRBV10-3 and TRBJ2-2; TRBD1 aligns across 10 bases. Germline loops: CDR1 ENHRY, CDR2 SYGVKD. The CDR3 runs 19 residues. The ends lost 7 bases at V and 4 bases at J; junction bases unmatched: 18. The CDR3 is CAITALPETGGSGTGELFF. The CDR3 DNA reads as TGTGCCATCACCGCCCTCCCGGAGACAGGGGGCTCGGGCACCGGGGAGCTGTTTTTT.

This clonotype was seen more than once but under ten times. The CDR3 protein is CASSLFGEYTYEQYF. DNA for the CDR3: TGTGCCAGCAGCTTATTCGGAGAATATACCTACGAGCAGTACTTC. The rearrangement uses TRBV7-2 and TRBJ2-7; D gene uncertain. The CDR3 runs to 15 residues. CDR1 is SGHTA, CDR2 FQGNSA, per germline. V dropped 2 bases and J dropped 2 bases, with 13 bases sitting between them.

The gene calls are TRBV20-1 and TRBJ2-5; D not resolved. Germline assignment: CDR1 DFQATT and CDR2 SNEGSKA (reference sequence). Trimming removed 5 bases at V and 2 bases at J, with 6 bases between. The CDR3 length is 11 residues. CDR3 coding DNA: TGCAGTGCTGCGTATCAAGAGACCCAGTACTTC. This sequence encodes CSAAYQETQYF.

Only a few counts were recorded for this clonotype. Without the conserved terminal phenylalanine or tryptophan, this CDR3 likely stems from a read error. The chain carries TRBV7-7 and TRBJ2-5, with D perhaps matching TRBD1 or TRBD2 (5 bases each). Per the germline V gene, CDR1 is SSHAT and CDR2 is FNYEAQ (reference sequence). This CDR3 has 13 residues. The DNA of the CDR3 is TGTGCTAGCAGCTTATGGGGGAAAGAGACCCAGTACCTC. Translating gives CASSLWGKETQYL.

The chain uses TRBV7-9 and TRBJ2-5; 7 bases fit TRBD1. This CDR3 has 13 residues. Germline CDR1 and CDR2: SEHNR and FQNEAQ (reference sequence). Trimming at V came to 8 bases and at J to 5 bases, leaving 8 bases not matched to a gene. The CDR3, as DNA: TGTGCCAGCGAAAGACAGGGATGGGAGACCCAGTACTTC. Its translation is CASERQGWETQYF.

The chain is built from TRBV28 and TRBJ2-1; perhaps TRBD2 as D (6 bases). With 6 bases removed from V and 0 bases from J, the gap between germline ends came to 9 bases. The germline V gene has CDR1 MDHEN and CDR2 SYDVKM. This CDR3 has 14 amino acids. In DNA, the CDR3 is TGTGCCAGCAGAAGGCGGGACTCCTACAATGAGCAGTTCTTC. Its protein product is CASRRRDSYNEQFF.

The sample holds a few counts of this clonotype. This chain joins TRBV15 and TRBJ2-5, with D unclear. With 3 bases removed from V and 1 base from J, the gap between germline ends came to 15 bases. The CDR3 loop spans 16 amino acids. Germline CDR1 is LNHNV and CDR2 is YYDKDF (reference sequence). CDR3 loop: CATSSSSLAVQETQYF. The CDR3 DNA reads TGTGCCACCAGCAGCTCATCGTTGGCGGTCCAAGAGACCCAGTACTTC. The full variable domain, with the rest looked up from reference TRBV15 and TRBJ2-5, is DAMVIQNPRYQVTQFGKPVTLSCSQTLNHNVMYWYQQKSSQAPKLLFHYYDKDFNNEADTPDNFQSRRPNTSFCFLDIRSPGLGDTAMYLCATSSSSLAVQETQYFGPGTRLLVL.

V is TRBV10-3 and J is TRBJ2-5, with TRBD1 identical over 7 bases. This CDR3 comprises 15 residues. Germline V gene data show CDR1 as ENHRY and CDR2 as SYGVKD. V shed 0 bases and J 3 bases; nucleotides not matched to a gene: 4. DNA of the CDR3: TGTGCCATCAGTGAGTCCTGGGACAGTAAAGAGACCCAGTACTTC. Amino acid sequence: CAISESWDSKETQYF.

In this sample, this clonotype turned up a few times. V usage is TRBV9 and J usage is TRBJ2-1; 14 nucleotides match TRBD2. The junction had 22 bases not matched to a gene; V was cut back by 2 bases and J by 6 bases. The germline CDR1 and CDR2 sequences are SGDLS and YYNGEE. This CDR3 comprises 22 residues. This CDR3 is CASSVGGLAGVGGREAGNEQFF. The CDR3 nucleotides read TGTGCCAGCAGCGTCGGGGGACTAGCGGGAGTAGGCGGACGGGAGGCGGGCAATGAGCAGTTCTTC.

A few counts support this clonotype. The chain joins TRBV12-3 or TRBV12-4 to TRBJ1-2; 9 bases are a match to TRBD1. The CDR3 spans 14 residues. The trim removed 5 bases at V and 8 bases at J, leaving 9 bases unmatched. The CDR3 sequence: CASSPTDRGGGYTF. The CDR3 DNA reads TGTGCCAGCAGTCCCACGGACAGGGGAGGCGGCTACACCTTC.

This clonotype has only a few counts. Its ends do not fully match the called genes, so a read error is possible. The V call is TRBV29-1, the J call TRBJ2-1; D uncertain. Germline V gives CDR1 SQVTM, CDR2 ANQGSEA. This CDR3 region has 13 residues. The CDR3 is CSVEREEYNEQLF. The CDR3 region has the DNA TGCAGCGTTGAACGTGAAGAATACAATGAGCAGCTCTTC.

This clonotype showed up just a few times. This chain joins TRBV3-1 and TRBJ2-5, with 9 bases lining up with TRBD2. Germline loops: CDR1 LGHDT, CDR2 YNNKEL (reference sequence). The V and J ends lost 0 bases and 5 bases, in that order; junction bases with no gene match: 7. CDR3 length equals 16 residues. CDR3 sequence: CASSQEWAGGLETQYF. CDR3 sequence (DNA): TGTGCCAGCAGCCAAGAGTGGGCGGGGGGGCTGGAGACCCAGTACTTC.

This clonotype came up a few times. The J gene is TRBJ2-5, the V gene TRBV28; no clear D. The CDR3 has 15 amino acids. CDR1 MDHEN and CDR2 SYDVKM come from the germline V gene. V lost 5 bases and J 10 bases, leaving 23 bases between the germline ends. CDR3 residues: CASSLSDRPLRFQYF. CDR3 coding DNA: TGTGCCAGCAGTCTCTCCGACCGACCCTTACGATTCCAGTACTTC.